These T cell receptor beta chains were read from a single sample in a study of T-cell reconstitution after alpha-beta-depleted transplantation in children. TCRdb processed the PCR reads anew with MiXCR; each CDR3 protein has one entry. The table lists 60,000 to 70,000 distinct CDR3 sequences, roughly 5% of them singletons. The sequencing used PBMCs, mostly from graft donor cells, collected 180 days after TCRalphabeta/CD19-depleted stem cell transplant. The receptors originated from a boy less than two years old who had a stem cell transplant for acute myeloid leukemia, so the T cells may come from the graft donor. Both conserved end residues are part of each CDR3. D genes are given only for firm matches. Some rows mark clone size as missing; the rest say once, few, many or name a class of expanded clone.

D	size	J	V	CDR3	DNA
.	many	TRBJ2-5	TRBV28	CASRTGPQETQYF	TGTGCCAGCAGGACAGGCCCTCAAGAGACCCAGTACTTC
.	many	TRBJ2-1	TRBV29-1	CSVDGTPVNNEQFF	TGCAGCGTTGACGGGACGCCGGTCAACAATGAGCAGTTCTTC
.	many	TRBJ1-1	TRBV9	CASRGTNTEAFF	TGTGCCAGCAGAGGGACGAACACTGAAGCTTTCTTT
TRBD1	many	TRBJ2-2	TRBV7-8	CASSGRTGRNTGELFF	TGTGCCAGCAGCGGAAGGACAGGGCGGAACACCGGGGAGCTGTTTTTT
.	many	TRBJ2-3	TRBV12-3/TRBV12-4	CASSPSVRADTQYF	TGTGCCAGCAGTCCGAGCGTTAGGGCAGATACGCAGTATTTT
.	few	TRBJ2-3	TRBV6-5	CASSYSASYTSADTQYF	TGTGCCAGCAGTTACTCGGCTTCGTATACAAGCGCAGATACGCAGTATTTT
.	.	TRBJ1-1	TRBV7-2	CASSFHSMNTEAFF	TGTGCCAGCAGCTTTCATTCAATGAACACTGAAGCTTTCTTT
.	many	TRBJ1-4	TRBV7-2	CASSRGGPTGKLFF	TGTGCCAGCAGCCGCGGAGGACCTACTGGAAAACTGTTTTTT
.	many	TRBJ2-2	TRBV6-2/TRBV6-3	CASSLGPPGNTGELFF	TGTGCCAGCAGTCTGGGACCGCCTGGGAACACCGGGGAGCTGTTTTTT
.	many	TRBJ2-5	TRBV20-1	CSASDLETQYF	TGCAGTGCTAGTGATCTGGAGACCCAGTACTTC
TRBD1	many	TRBJ2-7	TRBV29-1	CSVESGQGTYEQYF	TGCAGCGTTGAGTCGGGACAGGGTACCTACGAGCAGTACTTC
.	many	TRBJ2-3	TRBV5-1	CASSPLAQATDTQYF	TGCGCCAGCAGCCCCTTAGCTCAAGCGACAGATACGCAGTATTTT
.	.	TRBJ2-6	TRBV28	CASGPGPGSNVLTF	TGTGCCAGCGGCCCTGGGCCCGGGTCCAACGTCCTGACTTTC
TRBD1	many	TRBJ1-4	TRBV19	CASSIWTGKNEKLFF	TGTGCCAGTAGTATATGGACAGGGAAGAATGAAAAACTGTTTTTT
TRBD2	many	TRBJ2-5	TRBV20-1	CSASPGLAGGEETQYF	TGCAGTGCTAGCCCCGGACTAGCGGGAGGGGAGGAGACCCAGTACTTC
TRBD1	many	TRBJ2-3	TRBV7-2	CASTPQGTTTDTQYF	TGTGCCAGCACCCCACAGGGGACAACTACAGATACGCAGTATTTT
.	many	TRBJ2-2	TRBV4-2	CASSQDRGRTGELFF	TGTGCCAGCAGCCAAGATAGAGGGAGGACCGGGGAGCTGTTTTTT
TRBD1	many	TRBJ1-2	TRBV10-3	CAIRQGPNYGYTF	TGTGCCATCAGACAGGGGCCTAACTATGGCTACACCTTC
.	many	TRBJ2-3	TRBV3-1	CASSQVGGTQYF	TGTGCCAGCAGCCAAGTTGGCGGGACGCAGTATTTT
TRBD1	many	TRBJ2-2	TRBV5-5	CASSPLLTGVNTGELFF	TGTGCCAGCAGCCCCTTACTGACAGGGGTGAACACCGGGGAGCTGTTTTTT
.	.	TRBJ1-1	TRBV7-8	CASSLGGYGPNTEAFF	TGTGCCAGCAGCTTAGGGGGATACGGGCCGAACACTGAAGCTTTCTTT
.	many	TRBJ2-1	TRBV6-1	CASSEWEQFF	TGTGCCAGCAGTGAATGGGAGCAGTTCTTC
.	many	TRBJ2-3	TRBV5-1	CASSSPTGTSTDTQYF	TGCGCCAGCAGCTCCCCGACAGGGACTAGCACAGATACGCAGTATTTT
.	many	TRBJ2-7	TRBV7-2	CASTGTPYEQYF	TGTGCCAGCACCGGGACACCTTACGAGCAGTACTTC
.	many	TRBJ2-3	TRBV18	CASSPPWDTQYF	TGTGCCAGCTCACCACCGTGGGATACGCAGTATTTT